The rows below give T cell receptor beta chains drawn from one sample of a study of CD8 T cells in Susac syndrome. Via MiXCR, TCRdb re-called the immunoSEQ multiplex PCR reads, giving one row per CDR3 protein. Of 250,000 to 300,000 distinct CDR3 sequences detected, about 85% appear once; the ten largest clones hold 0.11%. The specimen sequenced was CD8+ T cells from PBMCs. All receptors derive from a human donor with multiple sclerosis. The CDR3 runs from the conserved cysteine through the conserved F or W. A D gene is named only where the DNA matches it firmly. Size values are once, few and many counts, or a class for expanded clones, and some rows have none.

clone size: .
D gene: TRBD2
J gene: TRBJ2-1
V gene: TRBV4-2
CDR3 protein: CASSQERLAGGPRNEQFF
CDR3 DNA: TGTGCCAGCAGCCAAGAGAGGCTAGCGGGAGGGCCGCGCAATGAGCAGTTCTTC

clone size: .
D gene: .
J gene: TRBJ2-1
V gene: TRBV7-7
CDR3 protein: CASSLWAGSYNEQFF
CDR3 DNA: TGTGCTAGCAGCTTATGGGCAGGGTCCTACAATGAGCAGTTCTTC

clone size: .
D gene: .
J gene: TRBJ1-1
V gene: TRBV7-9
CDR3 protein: CASSFTEVEAFF
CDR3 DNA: TGTGCCAGCAGCTTCACGGAGGTTGAAGCTTTCTTT

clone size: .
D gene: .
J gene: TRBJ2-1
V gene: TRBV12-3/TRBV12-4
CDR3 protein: CASTLRGAYNEQFF
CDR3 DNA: TGTGCCAGCACCCTAAGGGGGGCTTACAATGAGCAGTTCTTC

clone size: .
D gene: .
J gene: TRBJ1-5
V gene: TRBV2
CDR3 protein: CASRVGMDTTNNNQPQHF
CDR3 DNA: TGTGCCAGCAGGGTAGGGATGGACACAACAAACAACAATCAGCCCCAGCATTTT

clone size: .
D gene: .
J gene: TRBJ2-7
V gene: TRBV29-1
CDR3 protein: CSVRWGELGFYEQYF
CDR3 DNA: TGCAGCGTCCGGTGGGGAGAGCTCGGGTTCTACGAGCAGTACTTC

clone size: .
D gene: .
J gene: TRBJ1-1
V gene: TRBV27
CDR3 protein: CASSLRWGGEEAFF
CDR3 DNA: TGTGCCAGCAGTTTAAGGTGGGGCGGTGAGGAAGCTTTCTTT

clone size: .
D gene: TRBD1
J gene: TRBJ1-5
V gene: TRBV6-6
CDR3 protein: CASRWTGVGDQPQHF
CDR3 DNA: TGTGCCAGCAGATGGACAGGGGTCGGGGATCAGCCCCAGCATTTT

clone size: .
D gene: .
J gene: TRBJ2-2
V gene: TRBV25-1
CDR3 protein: CASSWSPKGSGELFF
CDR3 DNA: TGTGCCAGCAGTTGGTCCCCAAAAGGGAGCGGGGAGCTGTTTTTT

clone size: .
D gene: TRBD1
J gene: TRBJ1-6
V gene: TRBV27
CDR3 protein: CASSLTAGGYNSPLHF
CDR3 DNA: TGTGCCAGCAGTTTGACTGCAGGGGGCTATAATTCACCCCTCCACTTT

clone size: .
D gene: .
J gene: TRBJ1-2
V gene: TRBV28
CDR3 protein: CASSLGTFNYGYTF
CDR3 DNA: TGTGCCAGCAGTTTAGGGACCTTTAACTATGGCTACACCTTC

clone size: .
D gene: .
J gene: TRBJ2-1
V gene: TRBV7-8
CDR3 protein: CASSLRDWSYNEQFF
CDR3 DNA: TGTGCCAGCAGCTTGCGGGACTGGTCGTACAATGAGCAGTTCTTC

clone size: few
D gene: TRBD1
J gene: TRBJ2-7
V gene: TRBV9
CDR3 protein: CASSSDRGGAEQYF
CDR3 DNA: TGTGCCAGCAGCTCAGACAGGGGGGGAGCTGAGCAGTACTTC

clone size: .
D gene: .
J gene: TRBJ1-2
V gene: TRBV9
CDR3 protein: CASSVANGGYTF
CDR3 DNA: TGTGCCAGCAGCGTAGCCAACGGTGGCTACACCTTC

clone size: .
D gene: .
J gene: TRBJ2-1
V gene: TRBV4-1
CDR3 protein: CASSLRGFDEQFF
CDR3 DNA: TGCGCCAGCAGCCTCAGAGGTTTCGATGAGCAGTTCTTC

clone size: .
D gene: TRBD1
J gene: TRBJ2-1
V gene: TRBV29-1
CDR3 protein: CSVRDRAAEQFF
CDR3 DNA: TGCAGCGTTAGGGACAGGGCGGCTGAGCAGTTCTTC

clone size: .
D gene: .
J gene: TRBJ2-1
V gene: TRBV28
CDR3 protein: CASSFSIGWQLRTHNEQFF
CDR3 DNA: TGTGCCAGCAGTTTTAGTATCGGGTGGCAGCTACGAACTCACAATGAGCAGTTCTTC

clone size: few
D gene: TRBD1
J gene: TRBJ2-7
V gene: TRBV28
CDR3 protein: CASSPDRVGDEQYF
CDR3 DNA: TGTGCCAGCAGCCCGGACAGGGTGGGGGACGAGCAGTACTTC

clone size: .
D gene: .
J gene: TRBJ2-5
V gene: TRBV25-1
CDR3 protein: CASSGQSRQETQYF
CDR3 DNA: TGTGCCAGCAGTGGACAGTCCAGACAAGAGACCCAGTACTTC

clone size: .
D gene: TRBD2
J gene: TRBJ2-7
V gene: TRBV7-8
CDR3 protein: CASSLKLAGVASEQYF
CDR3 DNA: TGTGCCAGCAGCCTCAAACTAGCGGGAGTGGCTAGCGAGCAGTACTTC